This TCR beta chain is drawn from a study of blood T cell repertoires in COVID-19. Study processing details: For nucleated cells, counts were estimated from reference gene primer amplification. Libraries were prepared by immunoSEQ multiplex PCR; TCRdb keeps only in-frame clonotypes and omits some of them. V, J and clone size are taken as reported in that table, and D and trimming were inferred from the DNA itself. The sample comprises more than 95,000 clones, roughly nine tenths of which are singletons, and more than 4.5% rests with the top ten. Germline assignment: CDR1 SGHRS and CDR2 YFSETQ. CDR3 length: 15 residues. With V trimmed by 4 bases and J by 4 bases, 6 bases remained unmatched.

The chain uses TRBV5-1 and TRBJ2-1; 9 bases agree with TRBD1. The sample was peripheral blood. The sequence derives from a human donor in a cohort sampled during active COVID-19. The CDR3 region is CASSPGTGKYNEQFF. The CDR3 DNA is TGCGCCAGCAGCCCCGGGACAGGGAAATACAATGAGCAGTTCTTC.